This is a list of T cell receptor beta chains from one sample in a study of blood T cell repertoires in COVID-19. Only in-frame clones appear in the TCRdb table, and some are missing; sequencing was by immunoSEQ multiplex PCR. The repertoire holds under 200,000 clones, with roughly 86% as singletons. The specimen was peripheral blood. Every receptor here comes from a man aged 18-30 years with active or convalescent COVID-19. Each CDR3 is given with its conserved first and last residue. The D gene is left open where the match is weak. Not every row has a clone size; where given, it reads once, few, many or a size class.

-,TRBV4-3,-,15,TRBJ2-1,TGCGCCAGCAGCCAAGATATCGGGGAGTTCAATGAGCAGTTCTTC,CASSQDIGEFNEQFF
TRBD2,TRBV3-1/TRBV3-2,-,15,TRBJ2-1,TGTGCCAGCAGCCATTTCAGCGGGATGGACAATGAGCAGTTCTTC,CASSHFSGMDNEQFF
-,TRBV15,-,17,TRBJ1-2,TGTGCCACCAGCAGAGATCTGGAGGTCCCGTATCCCTCTGGCTACACCTTC,CATSRDLEVPYPSGYTF
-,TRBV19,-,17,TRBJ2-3,TGTGCCAGTAGTATGTCGCGGGGCAGACCGGCCACAGATACGCAGTATTTT,CASSMSRGRPATDTQYF
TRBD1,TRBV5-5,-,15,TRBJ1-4,TGTGCCAGCAGCCTGTGGAGGGGGCGTAATGAAAAACTGTTTTTT,CASSLWRGRNEKLFF
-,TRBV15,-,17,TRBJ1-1,TGTGCCACCAGCAGAGTGGGGGGGCTTGGGAGGAACACTGAAGCTTTCTTT,CATSRVGGLGRNTEAFF
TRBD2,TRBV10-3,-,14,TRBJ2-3,TGTGCCATCAGTGGACTAGCGGGCACAGATACGCAGTATTTT,CAISGLAGTDTQYF
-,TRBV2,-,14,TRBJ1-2,TGTGCCAGCAGTGGGGCTTTGGCTAACTATGGCTACACCTTC,CASSGALANYGYTF
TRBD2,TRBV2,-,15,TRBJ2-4,TGTGCCAGCCGCCGGGGGGAAGCGGCCAAAAACATTCAGTACTTC,CASRRGEAAKNIQYF
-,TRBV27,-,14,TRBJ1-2,TGTGCCAGCAGTACACTCGGGTCGCCCTATGGCTACACCTTC,CASSTLGSPYGYTF
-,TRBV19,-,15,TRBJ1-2,TGTGCCAGTACCAATCTTCTCCACAGGCTGGGTGGCTACACCTTC,CASTNLLHRLGGYTF
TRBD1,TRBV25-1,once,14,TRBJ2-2,TGTGCCAGCCAAAACAGGGGGCTCACCGGGGAGCTGTTTTTT,CASQNRGLTGELFF
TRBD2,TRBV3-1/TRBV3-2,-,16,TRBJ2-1,TGTGCCAGCAGCCAAGACTCTAGCGGGAGTAGGCATGAGCAGTTCTTC,CASSQDSSGSRHEQFF
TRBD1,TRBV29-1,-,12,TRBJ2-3,TGCAGCGCACTACAGGGGTATGATACGCAGTATTTT,CSALQGYDTQYF
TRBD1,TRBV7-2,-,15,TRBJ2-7,TGTGCCAGCAGCTTAGCGGGACAGGGGAGGTACGAGCAGTACTTC,CASSLAGQGRYEQYF
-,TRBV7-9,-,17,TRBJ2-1,TGTGCCAGCAGCTCCCTGGGGGGAGCCCGCTCCTACAATGAGCAGTTCTTC,CASSSLGGARSYNEQFF
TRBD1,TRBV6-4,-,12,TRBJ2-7,TGTGCCAGAGGGACAGGGGGTAGCCCGCAGTACTTC,CARGTGGSPQYF
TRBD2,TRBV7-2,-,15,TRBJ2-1,TGTGCCAGCAGCTTACTAGCGGGGCTCTACAATGAGCAGTTCTTC,CASSLLAGLYNEQFF
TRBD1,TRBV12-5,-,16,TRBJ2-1,TGTGCTAGTGGTTTGACTTACCGGGACAGGGGCAATGAGCAGTTCTTC,CASGLTYRDRGNEQFF
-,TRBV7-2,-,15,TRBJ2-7,TGTGCCAGCAGCTTATCAGGTGGGAGCAGAAACGAGCAGTACTTC,CASSLSGGSRNEQYF
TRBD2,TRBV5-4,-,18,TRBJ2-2,TGTGCCAGCAGCCGGGGGGCTAGCGGGGGGCAGAACACCGGGGAGCTGTTTTTT,CASSRGASGGQNTGELFF
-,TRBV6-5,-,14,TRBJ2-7,TGTGCCAGCAGCCAGGTGGTGGAGGTCTACGAGCAGTACTTC,CASSQVVEVYEQYF
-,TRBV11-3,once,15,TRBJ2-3,TGTGCCAGCAGCCTAGACTCCTCTAGCACAGATACGCAGTATTTT,CASSLDSSSTDTQYF
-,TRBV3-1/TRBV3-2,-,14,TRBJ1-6,TGTGCCAGCAGCCAATTCCAGGGTAATTCACCCCTCCACTTT,CASSQFQGNSPLHF
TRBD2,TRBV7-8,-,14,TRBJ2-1,TGTGCCAGCAGCCCGTGGGAGGGGCGGGACCCCCAGTTCTTC,CASSPWEGRDPQFF
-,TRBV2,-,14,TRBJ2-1,TGTGCCAGCAGTGTTCGGAGCTCCTACAATGAGCAGTTCTTC,CASSVRSSYNEQFF
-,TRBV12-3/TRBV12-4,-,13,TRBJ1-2,TGTGCCAGCAGCGCAGACTATAACTATGGCTACACCTTC,CASSADYNYGYTF
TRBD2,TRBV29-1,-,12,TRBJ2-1,TGCAGCGTTGAAGGACTAGCGAATGAGCAGTTCTTC,CSVEGLANEQFF
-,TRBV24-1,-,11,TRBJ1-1,TGTGCCACCAGTGAAGCGGGGGAAGCTTTCTTT,CATSEAGEAFF
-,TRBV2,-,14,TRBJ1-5,TGTGCCAGCAGTCGTCGTTATAGCAATCAGCCCCAGCATTTT,CASSRRYSNQPQHF
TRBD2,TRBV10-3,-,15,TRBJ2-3,TGTGCCATCAGTGCGGGGGGTGTGGGGTCAGATACGCAGTATTTT,CAISAGGVGSDTQYF
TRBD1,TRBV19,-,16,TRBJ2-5,TGTGCCAGTAGTGTTGAAGACAGGGGGCCATTCGAGACCCAGTACTTC,CASSVEDRGPFETQYF
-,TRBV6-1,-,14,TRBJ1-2,TGTGCCAGCAGTGAAGCGGCGGGAGGATATGGCTACACCTTC,CASSEAAGGYGYTF
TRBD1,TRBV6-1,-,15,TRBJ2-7,TGTGCCAGCAGGGAAGGGACAGGGGCTTCCTACGAGCAGTACTTC,CASREGTGASYEQYF
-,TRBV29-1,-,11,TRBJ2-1,TGCAGCGTTGGACGACAGTATGAGCAGTTCTTC,CSVGRQYEQFF
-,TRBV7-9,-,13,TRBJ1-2,TGTGCCAGCAGCCCAGAAAGGGACTCTGGCTACACCTTC,CASSPERDSGYTF
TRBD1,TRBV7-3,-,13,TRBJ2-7,TGTGCCAGCAGCGTAGACAGGGATCGCGAGCAGTACTTC,CASSVDRDREQYF
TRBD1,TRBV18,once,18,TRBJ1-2,TGTGCCAGCTCACCACCTACGGACAGGCAAAAGACTAGGGATGGCTACACCTTC,CASSPPTDRQKTRDGYTF
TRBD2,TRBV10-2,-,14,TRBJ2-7,TGCGCCAGCAGCCACGGGACTAGCGGGGACGAGCAGTACTTC,CASSHGTSGDEQYF
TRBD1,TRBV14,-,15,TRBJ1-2,TGTGCCAGCAGCCAATCCACAGGGGGCGGTCATGGCTACACCTTC,CASSQSTGGGHGYTF
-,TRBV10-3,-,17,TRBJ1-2,TGTGCCATCAGTGAGACACAAATGGCGGGCAGGGGTAGTGGCTACACCTTC,CAISETQMAGRGSGYTF
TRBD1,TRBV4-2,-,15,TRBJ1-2,TGTGCCAGCAGCCAAGATCAGGCAGGGGGCGATGGCTACACCTTC,CASSQDQAGGDGYTF
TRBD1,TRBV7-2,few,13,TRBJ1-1,TGTGCCAGCAGCGAGGGGACAGGGTATCTGGCTTTCTTT,CASSEGTGYLAFF